These 27 T cell receptor beta chains originate from one sample sequenced in a study of breast tumors, draining lymph nodes, adjacent tissues. TCRdb called the multiplex PCR reads again in MiXCR, with one record for every CDR3 protein. The table shows around 130,000 distinct CDR3 sequences, with 21% occurring only once. Breast cancer patients provided tissue from their axillary draining lymph nodes. The sample consisted of axillary lymph node tissue. These receptors were collected from a female donor with breast cancer. Some clones in this sample may be carry-over from other donors' samples.

Remarks on this clonotype: A clone one base away is much larger, so this may be a read error. J is TRBJ2-6 and V is TRBV19, with 9 bases lining up with TRBD1. The CDR3 contains 18 residues. Germline CDR1 and CDR2: LNHDA and SQIVND (reference sequence). CDR3 loop: CSSGPRPGQGSGANVLTF. The DNA for the CDR3 is TGTTCCAGTGGCCCTCGACCGGGACAGGGATCTGGGGCCAACGTCCTGACTTTC. Looking up the rest from reference TRBV19 and TRBJ2-6 gives the full variable domain: DGGITQSPKYLFRKEGQNVTLSCEQNLNHDAMYWYRQDPGQGLRLIYYSQIVNDFQKGDIAEGYSVSREKKESFPLTVTSAQKNPTAFYLCSSGPRPGQGSGANVLTFGAGSRLTVL.

This clonotype was counted a few times. V and J are TRBV5-4 and TRBJ2-4; 9 positions agree with TRBD1. The CDR3 spans 15 residues. After removal of 2 bases from V and 9 bases from J, the junction contained 9 bases not matched to a gene. Germline V gives CDR1 SGHNT, CDR2 YYREEE (reference sequence). This CDR3 is CASSLQGAGPLIQYF. Written as DNA, the CDR3 is TGTGCCAGCAGCTTACAGGGGGCGGGACCCCTCATTCAGTACTTC.

This clonotype was detected many times. The rearrangement joins TRBV29-1 to TRBJ1-2, with D perhaps TRBD1 (5 bases). The ends were cut back, 5 bases at V and 2 bases at J, with 12 bases in the middle. Per germline, CDR1 SQVTM and CDR2 ANQGSEA. The CDR3 is made up of 13 amino acids. The CDR3 reads CSVPLGLNYGYTF. The CDR3, as DNA: TGCAGCGTTCCATTGGGACTAAACTATGGCTACACCTTC.

The sample holds a few counts of this clonotype. The CDR3 spells CASSSASGSTDTQYF. The CDR3 bases are TGTGCCAGCAGTTCGGCTAGCGGGAGTACAGATACGCAGTATTTT. The chain joins TRBV28 to TRBJ2-3, with 10 nucleotides matching TRBD2. Germline V gene sequence: CDR1 MDHEN, CDR2 SYDVKM. V lost 4 bases, J lost 3 bases, and 4 bases stayed unmatched. The CDR3 extends over 15 amino acids.

This clonotype was detected a few times. A much larger clone differs from this one at a single base, so this may be a read error. V usage is TRBV12-3 or TRBV12-4 and J usage is TRBJ2-1; D perhaps matches TRBD2 (5 bases). V was trimmed by 8 bases and J by 0 bases, leaving 14 bases between them. The CDR3 runs 15 residues. In DNA, the CDR3 is TGTGCCAGCGGCTCAGTCGCGGGCTCCTACAATGAGCAGTTCTTC. Protein sequence: CASGSVAGSYNEQFF.

This clonotype was detected ten times or more. The rearrangement links TRBV27 to TRBJ2-1; 11 bases fit TRBD2. Germline assignment: CDR1 MNHEY and CDR2 SMNVEV (reference sequence). The CDR3 totals 17 residues. J was trimmed by 5 bases and V by 2 bases; bases with no gene match: 8. This CDR3 is CASSLTPGLAVNNEQFF. The CDR3 DNA sequence: TGTGCCAGCAGTTTAACCCCGGGACTAGCGGTTAACAATGAGCAGTTCTTC.

The CDR3 nucleotides are TGTGCCAGCAGTTACCCGGTGGGACAGGCATACAATGAGCAGTTCTTC. This translates into CASSYPVGQAYNEQFF. The chain employs TRBV6-6 and TRBJ2-1; 8 bases are a match to TRBD1. Unmatched junction bases numbered 7, after V lost 2 bases and J lost 4 bases. Germline V lookup: CDR1 MNHNY, CDR2 SVGAGI (reference sequence). The CDR3 contains 16 residues.

In this sample, this clonotype turned up many times. This chain joins TRBV24-1 and TRBJ2-7, with D hard to call. Germline V gene data show CDR1 as KGHDR and CDR2 as SFDVKD. This CDR3 spans 13 amino acids. Trimming shortened V by 4 bases and J by 4 bases, and 10 bases separated the two germline ends. CDR3 nucleotide sequence: TGTGCCACCAGTGACCCGATGGGGTACGAGCAGTACTTC. This gives the protein CATSDPMGYEQYF.

This clonotype has a count of ten or more. V is TRBV5-1 and J is TRBJ2-7, with 8 bases identical to TRBD2. Germline V gives CDR1 SGHRS, CDR2 YFSETQ. Trimming took 4 bases from V and 1 from J; bases not matched to a gene: 7. The CDR3 is 15 amino acids. CDR3 loop: CASSPGGGESYEQYF. The CDR3 DNA sequence: TGCGCCAGCAGCCCCGGGGGGGGAGAGTCCTACGAGCAGTACTTC.

The V call is TRBV27, the J call TRBJ1-1; maybe TRBD1 (6 bases). CDR1 MNHEY and CDR2 SMNVEV come from the germline V gene (reference sequence). V was shortened by 5 bases and J by 8 bases, with 15 bases between the two germline ends. CDR3 length equals 13 residues. CDR3 sequence reads: CASSLTSGAEAFF. The CDR3 coding sequence is TGTGCCAGCAGTCTGACATCAGGGGCGGAAGCTTTCTTT.

Many counts were recorded for this clonotype. The V call is TRBV7-6, the J call TRBJ1-2; weak D call: TRBD1 (6 bases). Trimming removed 8 bases at V and 2 bases at J, with 15 bases between. The CDR3 runs 14 residues. In germline, CDR1 is SGHVS, CDR2 FNYEAQ. In DNA, the CDR3 is TGTGCCAGCTCCCGACAGGCTGGGAACTATGGCTACACCTTC. Protein: CASSRQAGNYGYTF.

At least ten counts were recorded for this clonotype. The junction departs from the called germline gene at one end, perhaps through a read error. The chain couples TRBV20-1 to TRBJ1-5; D uncertain. This CDR3 contains 14 residues. CDR1 is DFQATT and CDR2 is SNEGSKA in the germline V gene (reference sequence). CDR3 loop: CSARDPASDQPQHF. In nucleotides, the CDR3 is TGCAGTGCTAGAGACCCAGCTAGCGATCAGCCCCAGCATTTT.

V is TRBV5-5 and J is TRBJ2-3, with 7 nucleotides matching TRBD2. With V trimmed by 4 bases and J by 2 bases, 10 bases remained unmatched. This CDR3 has 16 amino acids. CDR1 is SGHKS and CDR2 is YYEKEE in the germline V gene (reference sequence). CDR3 nucleotide sequence: TGTGCCAGCAGCCAAGGGGATAGCGGGTACACAGATACGCAGTATTTT. This sequence encodes CASSQGDSGYTDTQYF. Together with reference TRBV5-5 and TRBJ2-3, the CDR3 gives the full variable domain: DAGVTQSPTHLIKTRGQQVTLRCSPISGHKSVSWYQQVLGQGPQFIFQYYEKEERGRGNFPDRFSARQFPNYSSELNVNALLLGDSALYLCASSQGDSGYTDTQYFGPGTRLTVL.

On this clonotype itself: Just one base apart from a much larger clone, this may be a read error. The chain recombines TRBV2 with TRBJ2-7; a weak D match, TRBD1 (6 bases). V lost 5 bases and J 5 bases, leaving 13 bases between the germline ends. The germline CDR1 and CDR2 sequences are SNHLY and FYNNEI. The CDR3 contains 13 residues. DNA for the CDR3: TGTGCCAGCAGTCGTCCGGGACACCACGAGCAGTACTTC. As protein: CASSRPGHHEQYF.

This clonotype was detected many times. V is TRBV12-3 or TRBV12-4 and J is TRBJ2-1; 7 bases are a match to TRBD1. CDR3 length equals 16 residues. The CDR3 sequence: CATRFFETGSDNEQFF. The CDR3 nucleotides read TGTGCTACGCGGTTTTTTGAGACAGGGTCGGATAATGAGCAGTTCTTC.

This clonotype was detected many times. The V and J genes are TRBV7-6 and TRBJ2-3; TRBD1 aligns across 11 bases. V lost 5 bases and J lost 7; bases outside the gene matches: 5. CDR1 SGHVS and CDR2 FNYEAQ come from the germline V gene. This CDR3 has 14 residues. The chain's CDR3 is CASSIGQGANTQYF. DNA for the CDR3: TGTGCCAGCAGCATAGGACAGGGGGCTAATACGCAGTATTTT.

CDR3 nucleotide sequence: TGTGCCTGGGGGTCGACAGGCCCGGGCTACACCTTC. Protein product: CAWGSTGPGYTF. This chain links TRBV30 with TRBJ1-2; TRBD1 might be the D (6 bases). V was clipped by 5 bases and J by 8 bases, with 15 bases between them. Germline V lookup: CDR1 GTSNPN, CDR2 SVGIG (reference sequence). This CDR3 is 12 amino acids long.

In its sample, this clonotype was seen many times. V gene TRBV7-2 combines with J gene TRBJ2-7; no firm D call. V was cut by 5 bases and J by 0 bases, with 17 bases left in between. Germline assignment: CDR1 SGHTA and CDR2 FQGNSA. This CDR3 has 16 amino acids. CDR3 nucleotide sequence: TGTGCCAGCAGCCCAAGATCCCGGCTGCTCTCCTACGAGCAGTACTTC. This gives the protein CASSPRSRLLSYEQYF.

The table lists this clonotype with many counts. The chain carries TRBV4-1 and TRBJ2-3; TRBD2 matches 11 bases. V gave up 0 bases and J gave up 5 bases; unmatched junction bases: 4. CDR3 size: 16 residues. Germline-derived CDR1 and CDR2 are MGHRA and YSYEKL. DNA for the CDR3: TGCGCCAGCAGCCAAGATGGGCTAGCGGGGGGAGATACGCAGTATTTT. This sequence encodes CASSQDGLAGGDTQYF.

This clonotype was picked up many times. The V call is TRBV24-1, the J call TRBJ1-2, with 8 bases identical to TRBD1. The CDR3 is 14 amino acids. The ends lost 2 bases at V and 4 bases at J; junction bases unmatched: 2. Germline CDR1 is KGHDR and CDR2 is SFDVKD. The chain's CDR3 is CATSDYGTGYGYTF. As DNA, the CDR3 is TGTGCCACCAGTGATTACGGGACAGGCTATGGCTACACCTTC.

This clonotype was observed at least ten times. The chain is built from TRBV20-1 and TRBJ2-5, with 13 bases matching TRBD2. The CDR3 runs 16 residues. V shed 0 bases and J 4 bases; nucleotides not matched to a gene: 5. Germline V gene data show CDR1 as DFQATT and CDR2 as SNEGSKA (reference sequence). The CDR3 sequence: CSARDWTSGRSETQYF. CDR3 nucleotides: TGCAGTGCTAGAGATTGGACTAGCGGGAGATCAGAGACCCAGTACTTC.

This clonotype was picked up a small number of times. Just one base apart from a much larger clone, this may be a read error. This chain connects TRBV20-1 to TRBJ2-7, with unresolved D. Germline assignment: CDR1 DFQATT and CDR2 SNEGSKA (reference sequence). The CDR3 loop spans 13 amino acids. V lost 1 base and J 3 bases, leaving 10 bases between the germline ends. The CDR3 DNA sequence: TGCAGTGCTAGAGGTCGGGCCCGCTACGAGCAGTACTTC. It specifies CSARGRARYEQYF.

This clonotype was detected ten times or more. The rearrangement links TRBV20-1 to TRBJ2-1; D not certain. Trimming removed 3 bases from V and 7 bases from J, with 4 bases in between. Per the germline V gene, CDR1 is DFQATT and CDR2 is SNEGSKA (reference sequence). This CDR3 contains 10 residues. CDR3 loop: CSARKNEQFF. The CDR3 DNA reads as TGCAGTGCTAGGAAGAATGAGCAGTTCTTC.

Regarding this clonotype: One base away lies a much larger clone, so this may be a sequencing read error. The chain carries TRBV2 and TRBJ2-2; D possibly corresponds to TRBD2 (5 bases). Per germline, CDR1 SNHLY and CDR2 FYNNEI. This CDR3 is 15 amino acids long. Trimming cost V 7 bases and J 5 bases, with 17 bases left between them. The CDR3 nucleotides are TGTGCCAGCACCCGAAAAGCTTGGAGGACCGGGGAGCTGTTTTTT. This encodes CASTRKAWRTGELFF.

This clonotype was detected a few times. An end of the junction differs from the germline gene, which may be a read error. The rearrangement links TRBV19 to TRBJ1-5, with a weak D call TRBD1 (5 bases). From germline, CDR1 is LNHDA and CDR2 SQIVND (reference sequence). The CDR3 loop spans 16 amino acids. The CDR3 loop is CASSNLQGLSNQPQHF. CDR3 in DNA: TGTGCCAGCAGTAACCTCCAGGGTTTAAGCAATCAGCCCCAGCATTTT.

The table lists this clonotype with many counts. V gene TRBV7-9 combines with J gene TRBJ1-4, with 10 bases identical to TRBD1. Trimming at V came to 3 bases and at J to 8 bases, leaving 9 bases not matched to a gene. The CDR3 is 16 residues long. Germline V lookup: CDR1 SEHNR, CDR2 FQNEAQ (reference sequence). The CDR3 bases are TGTGCCAGCAGCTTTGGGACAGGGGCCGAAGGAGAAAAACTGTTTTTT. Its protein is CASSFGTGAEGEKLFF.

This clonotype was seen repeatedly, ten times or more. The CDR3, as DNA: TGCAGTGCTAGACCTAGCGGGAGGGTCGGCGGGGAGCTGTTTTTT. This codes for CSARPSGRVGGELFF. This chain connects TRBV20-1 to TRBJ2-2, with 12 bases fitting TRBD2. Germline V CDR1 and CDR2: DFQATT, SNEGSKA (reference sequence). The CDR3 covers 15 residues. V was clipped by 2 bases and J by 7 bases; unmatched bases: 5.